The T cell receptor beta chain described here comes from a study of OX40 agonist ivuxolimab in advanced cancers. About the full investigation: Ivuxolimab was a fully human IgG2 agonistic monoclonal antibody targeting the costimulatory receptor OX40 (CD134). Intravenous ivuxolimab was administered to patients every 2 weeks at six dose levels: 0.01, 0.1, 0.3, 1.5, 3 and 10 mg/kg. Of the approximately 54 dose-escalation patients, hepatocellular carcinoma was present in about 20, melanoma in about 15, renal cell carcinoma in 9 and head and neck cancer in 9. A male proportion of around 83% and a mean age of 60 years, ranging from roughly 23 to 79, were recorded for the dose-escalation cohort. Prior anti-PD-1, anti-PD-L1 or anti-CTLA-4 therapy was permitted, and approximately 39% of dose-escalation patients had received checkpoint inhibitors. Partial responses occurred in three dose-escalation patients, of whom one had hepatocellular carcinoma and two had cutaneous melanoma. Peripheral TCRbeta sequencing was intended to test whether TCR sequence diversity was altered and clonal T-cell expansion was caused by ivuxolimab. The paper describes the monotherapy dose-escalation part (N of about 50 patients) of the phase I trial of ivuxolimab. The paper as a whole reports these results and caveats: After ivuxolimab, CD8+ T cells had more expanded clones than CD4+ T cells on average. In the 0.1-3.0 mg/kg groups, partial responders had among the lowest normalized peripheral clonal expansion, particularly in CD8+ T cells. Which antigens the clonally expanded peripheral T cells were specific for was not determined. Clonal expansion of both CD4+ and CD8+ blood T cells was observed from baseline to week 6 at doses 0.1 to 3.0 mg/kg. Low levels of normalized T-cell clonal expansion were also seen in some patients who did not respond.

Patients with a history of autoimmune disease or receiving systemic immunosuppression were excluded from the trial. In every dose cohort, peripheral blood was drawn for TCR sequencing at baseline, cycle 4 day 1, and cycle 7 day 1. The samples were drawn from a first-in-human, open-label, multicenter phase I dose-escalation trial of ivuxolimab. Adults with locally advanced or metastatic head and neck squamous cell, hepatocellular, melanoma or renal cell carcinoma were enrolled in the trial. Before TCR sequencing, CD4+ and CD8+ T cells were separately sorted from peripheral blood. For sequencing of the TCRbeta CDR3 region, genomic DNA was extracted from the sorted cells. The immunoSEQ Assay was used to sequence the TCRbeta CDR3 regions. TCRdb obtained this table from immuneACCESS and retained in-frame rearrangements with V and J assigned. These tables miss some clones; where compared with another copy, unresolved V genes account for less than half of the shortfall, and the remainder is unexplained. The sample table shows tens of thousands of clones, and roughly nine tenths are seen once. The ten largest clonotypes hold 3.5% to 4.5% of the sample.

The cysteine opens and the phenylalanine closes a CDR3 of 13 amino acids. Only CDR3 DNA is held: 39 bases, read in frame from base 1. Based on the germline V gene (reference sequence), the CDR1 and CDR2 sequences are MNHEY and SMNVEV. The germline V end is reduced by 6 bases and the J end by 4 bases; junction bases left unmatched: 6. A word on this clone: Its binding antigen is unknown. No base-level quality is on record; no much larger clone is a single base apart.

This sequence was found in an adult with an advanced solid tumor such as melanoma, head and neck, liver or kidney cancer. The chain couples TRBV27 to TRBJ2-7; 7 central nucleotides agree with TRBD2. The specimen was CD4+ or CD8+ T cells sorted from blood, collected in a trial of the OX40 agonist ivuxolimab. The CDR3 region has the sequence CASSRSGTYEQYF. The bases are TGTGCCAGCAGCCGAAGCGGGACTTACGAGCAGTACTTC.